A selection of T cell receptor beta chains follows, all from one sample in a study of CD8 T cells in Susac syndrome. One entry per CDR3 protein, called by TCRdb with MiXCR from the immunoSEQ multiplex PCR reads. The sample comprises 150,000 to 200,000 distinct CDR3 sequences, about 96% of which are singletons, and about 0.13% rests with the top ten. Sequenced sample: CD4+ T cells from PBMCs. These receptors were obtained from a human donor with Susac syndrome. The CDR3 runs from the conserved cysteine through the conserved F or W. Fields, in order: D gene, V gene, J gene, CDR3 protein, CDR3 DNA. The D gene is left open where the match is weak.

D: -
V: TRBV5-1
J: TRBJ1-1
CDR3: CASSLRARGTEAFF
DNA: TGCGCCAGCAGCCTCCGGGCCCGCGGAACTGAAGCTTTCTTT

D: -
V: TRBV7-3
J: TRBJ2-1
CDR3: CASSPALLHSRDEQFF
DNA: TGTGCCAGCAGCCCTGCTCTCCTTCATTCGCGGGATGAGCAGTTCTTC

D: -
V: TRBV7-9
J: TRBJ1-5
CDR3: CASSSAQGQPQHF
DNA: TGTGCCAGCAGCTCGGCGCAGGGCCAGCCCCAGCATTTT

D: TRBD2
V: TRBV28
J: TRBJ2-7
CDR3: CASGGVNYEQYF
DNA: TGTGCCAGCGGGGGGGTGAACTACGAGCAGTACTTC

D: TRBD1
V: TRBV24-1
J: TRBJ2-3
CDR3: CATSSRTGVLQDTQYF
DNA: TGTGCCACCAGCTCCCGGACAGGGGTGTTACAGGATACGCAGTATTTT

D: TRBD2
V: TRBV28
J: TRBJ2-3
CDR3: CASSLARTSVGPDTQYF
DNA: TGTGCCAGCAGTTTAGCACGGACTAGCGTGGGGCCAGATACGCAGTATTTT

D: -
V: TRBV29-1
J: TRBJ2-2
CDR3: CSGGRTNTGELFF
DNA: TGCAGCGGTGGACGGACGAACACCGGGGAGCTGTTTTTT

D: -
V: TRBV20-1
J: TRBJ2-2
CDR3: CSARDLQGHTGELFF
DNA: TGCAGTGCTAGAGATCTTCAGGGGCACACCGGGGAGCTGTTTTTT

D: -
V: TRBV28
J: TRBJ2-4
CDR3: CASRIRSLAKNIQYF
DNA: TGTGCCAGCAGAATCAGGTCTTTAGCCAAAAACATTCAGTACTTC

D: -
V: TRBV2
J: TRBJ2-5
CDR3: CASSATGRETQYF
DNA: TGTGCCAGCAGTGCTACAGGACGGGAGACCCAGTACTTC